This TCR beta chain was captured in a study of regulatory T cells in long-lasting Graves disease. Overall study results and limits: Analysis covered peripheral blood alone, not thyroid tissue.

Building the TCR beta libraries relied on iRepertoire HTBI primers, and CDR3 regions underwent Arm-PCR. MiXCR, run by TCRdb on the multiplex PCR reads, gives a single entry per CDR3 protein. The sample includes fewer than 550,000 distinct CDR3 sequences, 20% to 25% seen only once; the top ten take around 7%. Time point noted: persistent/refractory GD, antithyroid drugs over 5 years with positive TRAb. From RNA extracted from PBMCs, the TCR library was made. The peripheral blood volume drawn was 8 to 9.5 milliliters, and it was collected into EDTA tubes. This clonotype was recorded many times. The target antigen is unknown. This CDR3 contains 14 residues. V was cut by 3 bases and J by 2 bases, with 10 bases left in between.

The genes are TRBV12-3 or TRBV12-4 and TRBJ1-2; possible D gene TRBD1, 6 bases. The origin of this receptor is a female donor with Graves disease. This sample comprised peripheral blood mononuclear cells (PBMCs), obtained when the disease was refractory, from a patient treated with antithyroid drugs. CDR3 sequence: CASSFGQTNYGYTF. For the CDR3, the DNA is TGTGCCAGCAGTTTTGGACAGACAAACTATGGCTACACCTTC.